The 8 T cell receptor beta chains reported below all come from one sample, sequenced in a study of a mutant IDH1 vaccine in newly diagnosed glioma. As to time point: week 35, safety follow-up. Each vaccine dose was 300 ug of mutant IDH1 20-mer peptide, with topical imiquimod. Their specific antigens are unknown. Assay used: immunoSEQ multiplex PCR; TCRdb lists only in-frame clones, some missing. The sample records around 54,000 clones, roughly nine tenths being singletons. This sample comprised PBMCs, obtained from a glioma patient whose treatment included an IDH1 peptide vaccine. Receptors originate from a middle-aged man with glioma.

The rearrangement links TRBV9 to TRBJ2-2; possible D gene TRBD1, 5 bases. Trimming removed 0 bases from V and 0 bases from J, with 9 bases in between. Germline V gives CDR1 SGDLS, CDR2 YYNGEE. CDR3 size: 16 residues. The CDR3 here is CASSVAGAANTGELFF. In DNA, the CDR3 is TGTGCCAGCAGCGTAGCTGGGGCCGCGAACACCGGGGAGCTGTTTTTT. The entire variable domain, with the rest obtained from reference TRBV9 and TRBJ2-2, is as follows: DSGVTQTPKHLITATGQRVTLRCSPRSGDLSVYWYQQSLDQGLQFLIQYYNGEERAKGNILERFSAQQFPDLHSELNLSSLELGDSALYFCASSVAGAANTGELFFGEGSRLTVL.

In this sample, this clone turned up once. The rearrangement joins TRBV11-2 to TRBJ2-2; TRBD2 matches at 8 bases. This CDR3 comprises 15 residues. Germline CDR1 reads SGHAT; CDR2 reads FQNNGV. V gave up 1 base and J gave up 5 bases; unmatched junction bases: 3. As DNA, the CDR3 is TGTGCCAGCAGCTTAGGGACTAGCTGGACCGGGGAGCTGTTTTTT. It encodes CASSLGTSWTGELFF.

The CDR3 sequence: CASSKHLAEETQYF. CDR3 nucleotide sequence: TGTGCCAGCAGCAAACATCTAGCGGAAGAGACCCAGTACTTC. V usage is TRBV5-4 and J usage is TRBJ2-5; TRBD2 aligns across 7 bases. Trimming removed 4 bases from V and 3 bases from J; junction bases left unmatched: 6. Germline values: CDR1 SGHNT, CDR2 YYREEE (reference sequence). The CDR3 is 14 residues long.

The chain has TRBV19 and TRBJ1-1; 7 bases line up with TRBD1. The CDR3 totals 16 residues. V was pared by 4 bases and J by 2 bases, with 10 bases of the junction left unmatched. The germline gives CDR1 LNHDA, CDR2 SQIVND (reference sequence). The CDR3 sequence is CASSRANRGGNTEAFF. The CDR3, as DNA: TGTGCCAGTAGTAGGGCCAACAGGGGAGGAAACACTGAAGCTTTCTTT.

This clone was found once. The chain uses TRBV6-5 and TRBJ1-3; D might be TRBD1 (5 bases). V gave up 2 bases and J gave up 5 bases, with 13 bases separating them. Looked up from germline, CDR1 is MNHEY and CDR2 is SVGAGI. The CDR3 has 15 amino acids. Here the CDR3 reads CASSYTRGRRNTIYF. The CDR3, as DNA: TGTGCCAGCAGTTACACCCGGGGCCGTAGAAACACCATATATTTT.

Of note for this clone: Other DNA sequences in this sample translate to the same CDR3. This chain joins TRBV9 and TRBJ2-2; D unresolved. Per the germline V gene, CDR1 is SGDLS and CDR2 is YYNGEE. Between the trimmed V and J ends, which lost 4 bases and 4 bases, there was a span of 5 bases. This CDR3 has 12 amino acids. CDR3 residues: CASSRVTGELFF. CDR3 in DNA: TGTGCCAGCAGCAGGGTCACCGGGGAGCTGTTTTTT. The full variable domain, with the rest looked up from reference TRBV9 and TRBJ2-2, is DSGVTQTPKHLITATGQRVTLRCSPRSGDLSVYWYQQSLDQGLQFLIQYYNGEERAKGNILERFSAQQFPDLHSELNLSSLELGDSALYFCASSRVTGELFFGEGSRLTVL.

The chain recombines TRBV5-8 with TRBJ1-5, with D unclear. V was clipped by 1 base and J by 2 bases, with 4 bases between them. CDR1 is SGHTS, CDR2 YDEGEE, per germline. CDR3 length equals 13 residues. DNA for the CDR3: TGTGCCAGCAGCTTGTGGCGCAATCAGCCCCAGCATTTT. Translation: CASSLWRNQPQHF.

V and J are TRBV7-9 and TRBJ2-2; TRBD2 matches at 7 bases. Germline loops: CDR1 SEHNR, CDR2 FQNEAQ (reference sequence). The CDR3 is 15 amino acids. V lost 6 bases to trimming and J lost 2 bases; unmatched junction nucleotides: 6. The CDR3 loop is CASSRLAENTGELFF. In DNA form, the CDR3 reads TGTGCCAGCAGTCGACTAGCAGAAAACACCGGGGAGCTGTTTTTT.